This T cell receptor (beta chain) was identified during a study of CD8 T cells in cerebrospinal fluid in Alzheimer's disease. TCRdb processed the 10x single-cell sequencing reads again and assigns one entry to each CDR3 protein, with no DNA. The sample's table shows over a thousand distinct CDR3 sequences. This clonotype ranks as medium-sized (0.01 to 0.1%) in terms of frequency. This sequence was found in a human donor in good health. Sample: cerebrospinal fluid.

This chain's CDR3 is CASSLGGTSGSVYNEQFF. The chain carries TRBV7-9 and TRBJ2-1; TCRdb lists TRBD2, though no DNA is available to test this call. Germline values: CDR1 SEHNR, CDR2 FQNEAQ (reference sequence). There are 18 residues in the CDR3.